This T cell receptor beta chain was recovered during a study of blood T cell repertoires in COVID-19 (dated by TCRdb to the early 2020s). Broadly, across the study: The collaborator samples originated in the United States, Italy and Spain and spanned the acute and convalescent phases of COVID-19. The prospective study material was composed of cDNA or gDNA derived from T cells, B-cell-depleted T cells, or PBMCs. Deeply sampled blood TCRbeta repertoires from subjects exposed to, actively infected with, or recovered from COVID-19 were included in the dataset. The repertoires were released in a freely available public database meant as a resource for research on the immune response to SARS-CoV-2. Samples were obtained from the ongoing ImmuneRACE study (first 160 participants) and from about 1,300 subjects provided by 6 global collaborators. Sample metadata almost always included a de-identified subject ID, COVID-19 status, age in years and sex. Where HLA class I and class II types were available, the types were taken from metadata supplied by the sample provider, not from assay-based typing.

The immunoSEQ Assay, a bias-controlled multiplex PCR, was used to amplify TCRbeta CDR3 regions from genomic DNA. The original pipeline was this. The number of nucleated cells in each sample was estimated from the amplification of reference gene primers within the assay. Sequence reads were collapsed and filtered to measure the absolute abundance of every unique TCRbeta CDR3 rearrangement. For each sample, productive Simpson clonality was calculated as the square root of Simpson's diversity index across productive rearrangements. The table comes from immuneACCESS by way of TCRdb, which keeps in-frame sequences with V and J called. Part of the clones is missing from these tables; in studies checked, under half for an unresolved V gene and the rest for unknown reasons. V and J calls and clone size are given by that table; D and trimming were obtained from the DNA. The sample contains 11,000 to 15,000 clones, roughly 87% of them found a single time. Approximately 5.4% of the sample belongs to the ten largest clones.

The investigation overall reported the following: The amount of clinical and demographic metadata varied by source and participant and was provided uncurated.

To note about this clone: The antigen it binds to is not known. No much larger clone exists at a distance of one base, and base qualities are not known.

Whole blood was collected in K2EDTA tubes by collaborating institutions according to the institutions' own protocols. Collaborator samples were shipped for TCRbeta analysis as frozen whole blood, isolated PBMCs, or DNA extracted from either sample type. The CDR3, from cysteine to phenylalanine, totals 24 residues. Only CDR3 DNA remains: 72 bases, in frame from the first base. CDR1 SNHLY and CDR2 FYNNEI were looked up in the germline V gene. The junction shows trimming of 2 bases on V and 0 bases on J, plus 38 bases between the germline ends. What was sequenced was peripheral blood. The rearranged segments are TRBV2 and TRBJ2-7; the D gene is possibly TRBD1, with 7 bases matching. The sequence was obtained from a human donor in a cohort sampled during active COVID-19. At the DNA level, the sequence is TGTGCCAGCAGTGAACCGCGAGAAACGAACAGGGGTGTGGTAGCGGCCAAGAGCTCCTACGAGCAGTACTTC. It is translated as CASSEPRETNRGVVAAKSSYEQYF.